In this sample, the clone carrying this TCR beta chain turned up a few times. What it recognizes is unknown. This entry is derived from a study of early T cells in non-severe SARS-CoV-2 infection. On the study more broadly: Unsorted whole-blood RNA was sequenced in bulk, leaving chains unpaired.

CDR1 is SGHTA and CDR2 is FQGNSA in the germline V gene. The CDR3 covers 14 residues. Germline trimming cut 4 bases from V and 8 bases from J; bases unmatched to any gene: 6. Study-wide results and caveats: Reliance on VDJdb matching favored anti-spike CD8 responses; private and CD4 specificities were missed.

Unique molecular identifiers (one per individual cDNA molecule) were attached. One entry per CDR3 protein, called by TCRdb with MiXCR from the 5' RACE reads. The data show 70,000 or so distinct CDR3 sequences, 11% seen once. Sequencing was carried out using whole blood. The source is an adult who was a healthcare worker with PCR-confirmed SARS-CoV-2 infection or an uninfected control (not recorded which). This chain joins TRBV7-2 and TRBJ2-3; 10 nucleotides agree with TRBD2. The CDR3 DNA follows: TGTGCCAGCAGCTGGACTAGCGGACCGGGTACGCAGTATTTT. Translating it yields CASSWTSGPGTQYF.